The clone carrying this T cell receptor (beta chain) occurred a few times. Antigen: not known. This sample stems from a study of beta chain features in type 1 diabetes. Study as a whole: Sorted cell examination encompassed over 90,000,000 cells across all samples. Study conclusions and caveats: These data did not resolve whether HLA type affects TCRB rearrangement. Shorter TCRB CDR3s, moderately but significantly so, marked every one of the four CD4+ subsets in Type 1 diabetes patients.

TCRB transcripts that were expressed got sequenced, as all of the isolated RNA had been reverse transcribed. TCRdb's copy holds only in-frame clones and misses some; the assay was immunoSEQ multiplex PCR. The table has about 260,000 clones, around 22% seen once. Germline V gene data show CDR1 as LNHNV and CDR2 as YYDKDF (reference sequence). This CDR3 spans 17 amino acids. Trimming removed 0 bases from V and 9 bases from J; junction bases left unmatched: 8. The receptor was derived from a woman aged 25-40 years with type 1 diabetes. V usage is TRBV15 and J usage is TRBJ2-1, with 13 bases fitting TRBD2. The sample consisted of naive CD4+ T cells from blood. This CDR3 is CATSRDAGTSGNLEQFF. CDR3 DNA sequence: TGTGCCACCAGCAGAGATGCTGGGACTAGCGGGAACCTTGAGCAGTTCTTC.